This T cell receptor (beta chain) was recovered during a study of blood T cell repertoires in COVID-19. As for the study in general: From T cells, B-cell-depleted T cells, or PBMCs came the material, which was cDNA or gDNA.

This clone has only a few counts. Two negative PCRs, clearance, or symptom resolution had been documented for recovered Cohort 3 donors. The data were produced by immunoSEQ multiplex PCR, yet TCRdb's version contains in-frame clones alone and is incomplete. Here the sample spans around 180,000 clones, roughly 83% being singletons. The TCR originated in a woman in her thirties who had recovered from COVID-19. The sequenced material came from PBMCs or T cells enriched from blood (not recorded which).

The CDR3 protein is CAIGVRETCRGSYEQYF. CDR3 nucleotides: TGTGCCATCGGGGTTAGGGAAACATGCCGTGGCTCCTACGAGCAGTACTTC. The chain is built from TRBV2 and TRBJ2-7, with D possibly matching TRBD2 (5 bases). V lost 10 bases and J 0 bases, leaving 25 bases between the germline ends. Germline assignment: CDR1 SNHLY and CDR2 FYNNEI. The length of the CDR3 is 17 residues.